This T cell receptor beta chain was obtained from a study of T cells in Graves' hyperthyroidism and ophthalmopathy. The CDR3 has 15 residues. From germline, CDR1 is LNHDA and CDR2 SQIVND (reference sequence). Concerning this clonotype: Compared with germline, one end of the junction differs, possibly owing to a read error.

The diagnostic basis comprised clinical symptoms, serum thyroxine and TRAb, thyroid ultrasound and orbital computed tomography. A sample of blood taken at first hyperthyroidism diagnosis preceded any ophthalmopathy symptoms. Amplification yielded TCR beta CDR3 regions, with RNA transcripts as the source. HTBI primers drove first-round RT-PCR of the TCR CDR3. TCRdb re-called the multiplex PCR reads with MiXCR, one entry per CDR3 protein. The repertoire holds over 700,000 distinct CDR3 sequences, with 15% to 20% as singletons. V usage is TRBV19 and J usage is TRBJ1-1, with unresolved D. The clonotype was recovered from a woman aged 45-65 years with Graves' hyperthyroidism that later progressed to Graves' ophthalmopathy. Sequencing used blood. CDR3 sequence reads: CTSYHPDFANTEAFF. In DNA, the CDR3 is TGTACCAGTTACCACCCCGATTTTGCAAACACTGAAGCTTTCTTT.